The source of this T cell receptor beta chain is a study of CD8 T cells in Susac syndrome. General observations from the study: The TCR sequencing and HLA analysis in the study involved a relatively small number of individuals, as the study acknowledged.

The CDR3 runs to 18 residues. Germline assignment: CDR1 DFQATT and CDR2 SNEGSKA (reference sequence). J was trimmed by 2 bases and V by 6 bases; bases with no gene match: 19. TCR beta sequences were obtained from blood CD8+ and CD4+ T cells. Negative isolation was used for CD8+ and CD4+ T cells, and FACS enrichment was applied to TEMRA cells. Remarks on this clonotype: What it recognizes is unknown.

The RNA, 0.5 to 1 ug, was put through reverse transcription using random hexamers. The method of amplification for TCR beta CDR3 was immunoSEQ multiplex PCR, covering 54 Vbeta and 13 Jbeta. MiXCR, applied by TCRdb to the immunoSEQ multiplex PCR reads, yields one record per CDR3 protein. The repertoire holds 150,000 to 200,000 distinct CDR3 sequences, with around 94% as singletons. The receptor was derived from a human donor in good health. The sequenced material came from CD4+ T cells from PBMCs. The chain carries TRBV20-1 and TRBJ2-3; 8 nucleotides agree with TRBD2. Here the CDR3 reads CSAHSGGGPLLSTDTQYF. The CDR3 DNA is TGCAGTGCGCACTCTGGCGGGGGGCCGCTATTATCCACAGATACGCAGTATTTT.